This TCR beta chain was obtained from a study of blood T cell repertoires in COVID-19. Study background: From T cells, B-cell-depleted T cells, or PBMCs came the material, which was cDNA or gDNA.

Using immunoSEQ multiplex PCR, the repertoire was profiled, and TCRdb retains in-frame clones only, with some absent. The sample lists under 200,000 clones; roughly 84% were seen once. Participant-reported clinical history was the basis for cohort assignment. Cohort 3 donors were reported recovered after two negative PCRs, clearance, or symptom resolution. Sequenced input: PBMCs or T cells enriched from blood (not recorded which). The sequence derives from a woman aged 60-75 years who had recovered from COVID-19.

The CDR3 is CASSLGGVSPLHF. Written as DNA, the CDR3 is TGTGCCAGCAGCTTAGGGGGGGTTTCACCCCTCCACTTT. J is TRBJ1-6 and V is TRBV11-2, with D maybe TRBD1 (5 bases). Germline V gives CDR1 SGHAT, CDR2 FQNNGV. Trimming shortened V by 1 base and J by 9 bases, and 7 bases separated the two germline ends. The CDR3 consists of 13 residues.